This is a list of T cell receptor beta chains from one sample in a study of beta chain features in type 1 diabetes. Assay used: immunoSEQ multiplex PCR; TCRdb lists only in-frame clones, some missing. The top ten clones hold roughly 0.94% of a sample with around 280,000 clones, 8% of them seen once. Sequencing input: central memory CD4+ T cells from blood. The receptors come from a woman aged 18-29 years in good health. CDR3s leave out the opening cysteine and the closing phenylalanine or tryptophan. The D gene is left open where the match is weak. The size of a clone is reported for some rows only, either as once, few or many, or as a class for expanded clones.

few	.	TRBJ1-1	TRBV19	ATQTSWNTEAF
.	.	TRBJ2-1	TRBV7-9	ASSLVVGYNEQF
few	.	TRBJ2-5	TRBV7-9	ASSRDYQETQY
few	.	TRBJ1-6	TRBV7-3	ASSFVAGSSPLH
many	TRBD1	TRBJ2-4	TRBV7-4	ASSRGQATAKNIQY
.	TRBD1	TRBJ1-6	TRBV18	ASSRTGGNSPLH
few	TRBD2	TRBJ2-1	TRBV5-1	ASSSLAGGVDEQF
few	.	TRBJ2-7	TRBV7-3	ASSLGLADEQY
few	.	TRBJ2-1	TRBV7-3	ASSLSHEQF
few	.	TRBJ2-1	TRBV7-9	ASSLGQRVLENEQF
.	TRBD1	TRBJ1-4	TRBV2	ASSWTGDNEKLF
few	.	TRBJ2-1	TRBV2	ASSEGVPFYNEQF
few	TRBD1	TRBJ2-7	TRBV15	ATSRDPGGSYEQY
.	.	TRBJ2-1	TRBV15	ATSRDPLRGEQF
.	TRBD1	TRBJ1-2	TRBV23-1	ASSHQTGGAYYGYT
few	.	TRBJ2-6	TRBV5-1	ASSLGPLGANVLT
few	.	TRBJ1-5	TRBV7-2	ASTYGEVSNQPQH
few	.	TRBJ2-2	TRBV19	ASKDRYNTGELF
many	.	TRBJ1-1	TRBV7-2	ASSFGEVAF
few	.	TRBJ2-7	TRBV14	ASSLQGGAYEQY
.	TRBD1	TRBJ2-1	TRBV5-1	ASSLVGTGSNEQF
few	.	TRBJ1-2	TRBV27	ASRWRDGYT
few	.	TRBJ1-2	TRBV13	ASSEGQRFIGYGYT
.	TRBD1	TRBJ1-1	TRBV29-1	SVEGGTGERVEAF
few	TRBD1	TRBJ1-2	TRBV5-1	ASSTTGKINYGYT
few	.	TRBJ2-5	TRBV7-2	ASSRAGNQETQY
.	TRBD1	TRBJ2-1	TRBV4-1	ASSPGQGLNEQF
.	.	TRBJ1-1	TRBV4-2	ASSLMGGNTEAF
.	TRBD2	TRBJ2-1	TRBV7-2	ASSSVSGGSYNEQF
few	TRBD2	TRBJ2-1	TRBV6-1	AISITSATYNEQF
.	TRBD1	TRBJ2-7	TRBV27	ASRLQGASEQY
.	TRBD2	TRBJ2-3	TRBV11-2	ASSLGTSGSRGTQY
many	TRBD2	TRBJ2-1	TRBV7-9	ASSKLAGGIQKQF
.	.	TRBJ1-3	TRBV7-2	ASSSTGSLGGNTIY
few	.	TRBJ1-4	TRBV5-1	ASTVGVTTEKLF
.	.	TRBJ1-5	TRBV6-5	ASSKTYSNQPQH
.	TRBD1	TRBJ1-5	TRBV19	ASRTGVWQPQH
.	TRBD2	TRBJ2-2	TRBV6-5	ASRGLAGAGELF
.	.	TRBJ2-7	TRBV2	ASSVERASLLGEQY
.	.	TRBJ1-2	TRBV29-1	SVGFRDREGGYT
few	.	TRBJ2-5	TRBV2	ASSPSLAQY
few	.	TRBJ1-5	TRBV7-3	ASSPTANQPQH
.	TRBD2	TRBJ2-1	TRBV2	AEGTSGNEQF
few	TRBD1	TRBJ2-2	TRBV7-9	ASSSRDRENTGELF
few	.	TRBJ2-1	TRBV29-1	SVRYNEQF
few	TRBD2	TRBJ2-1	TRBV6-5	ASRRAGGSYNEQF
few	.	TRBJ1-5	TRBV28	ASSPSLRADNQPQH
few	TRBD1	TRBJ2-3	TRBV9	ASSVLRQGSTDTQY
.	.	TRBJ1-4	TRBV7-2	ASSLGIPGRGNEKLF
.	.	TRBJ2-7	TRBV4-3	ASSQGSLGYEQY
once	.	TRBJ1-1	TRBV6-5	ASSLGGKGTEAF
few	.	TRBJ1-4	TRBV7-2	ASSLGLGSLTSNEKLF